This T cell receptor beta chain derives from a study of CD8 T cells in ankylosing spondylitis. Findings and caveats of the study: Characteristic, it appeared, of ankylosing spondylitis blood was a TCR beta motif of roughly eight highly homologous variants. In peripheral blood, disease-linked CD8+ clones occurred at relatively low frequencies. Clones tied to disease were said to be significantly enriched in matched ankylosing spondylitis synovial fluid.

A single count supports this clonotype. As yet, its antigen is unknown. Each TCR beta library was made by quantitative 5'-RACE that incorporated molecular barcodes. A single record per CDR3 protein comes from TCRdb applying MiXCR to the 5' RACE reads. The table shows approximately 150,000 distinct CDR3 sequences, with 9.5% to 10% occurring only once. The V gene's germline CDR1 is MNHEY and CDR2 SMNVEV (reference sequence). The CDR3 length is 15 residues. J was trimmed by 3 bases and V by 2 bases; bases with no gene match: 3. V gene TRBV27 combines with J gene TRBJ2-1; 8 bases map to TRBD1. The receptor was derived from a female donor with ankylosing spondylitis or in good health (not recorded which). The sample was blood, either unsorted or a sorted T cell fraction (not recorded which). The DNA of the CDR3 is TGTGCCAGCAGTTTAGACGGGACAGGCTACAATGAGCAGTTCTTC. This codes for CASSLDGTGYNEQFF.